This T cell receptor delta chain was sequenced in a study of γδ T cells in repeated Plasmodium falciparum infection (dated by TCRdb to the early 2020s). Concerning the study at large: The natural-infection arm enrolled Malian children exposed to intense seasonal malaria transmission, compared against age and gender matched Australian children. Several malaria-naive U.S. adults underwent four controlled human malaria infections by bites from P. falciparum NF54-infected Anopheles stephensi mosquitoes over about 630 days. Controlled-infection subjects were sampled at baseline, immediately before selected infections, and 21 days after each infection. Malian gammadelta TCR repertoires were analysed cross-sectionally in periods with no transmission and longitudinally across episodes of acute febrile malaria. The study examined how repeated Plasmodium falciparum infection shapes the human gammadelta T cell repertoire, using natural infection in Mali and controlled human malaria infection. General findings and caveats noted by the study authors: Compared with Australian children, Malian children appeared to have Vdelta2-negative gammadelta TCR repertoires that were more clonally expanded, less diverse and less shared. In Vdelta2-negative gammadelta TCR repertoires, which were largely Vdelta1+, repeated controlled infections appeared to drive waves of new clonotype selection. The Malian cohort came from a small rural village of predominantly one ethnic group, limiting generalizability. The controlled-infection cohort was small, limiting analysis of inter-individual variability in gammadelta T cell responses. Across time and infection, the Vgamma9/Vdelta2+ TCR repertoires showed a highly stable polyclonal makeup, with many TCRgamma sequences overlapping between individuals.

Library method: multiplex PCR. The data were produced on an Illumina MiSeq. Every sorted gammadelta T cell sample had both its TCR gamma (TRG) and TCR delta (TRD) chains sequenced. In the original analysis: Repertoire analyses included clonotype tree plots, accumulated frequency of the top 20 clonotypes, diversity index (DI) and D75 metrics. With CATT, TCRdb called clones again from the public reads; duplicate DNA rows were later joined. Clone size and V and J calls follow TCRdb, not the original study. Across this sample there are 50,000 or so delta-chain clones, with 1.6% seen only once. Over 7.5% of the sample is in the top ten clones. For bulk TCR repertoire analysis, Vgamma9/Vdelta2+ and Vdelta2-negative gammadelta T cell populations were isolated by flow sorting from peripheral blood mononuclear cells. As to this clone: Its antigen remains undetermined. The translation of this DNA and the TCRdb protein of a much larger clone differ at residue 8, probably owing to a read error; the protein shown here is translated from the DNA.

The V and J ends are trimmed by 3 bases and 8 bases, leaving 40 bases between them. The CDR3 holds 22 amino acids from the cysteine to the phenylalanine. Left in the record is the CDR3 DNA by itself, 66 bases read in frame from the first base. Sequences TSWWSYY (CDR1) and QGS (CDR2) are obtained from the germline V gene. The TCR comes from a pool of human donors (malaria-infected and uninfected, not separated). Sequencing was performed on gamma-delta T cells from blood. The rearranged chain carries TRDV1 and TRDJ1; the D gene is perhaps TRDD3, on 6 matching bases. Because TCRdb records no J gene, it was assigned here through a match of the DNA to germline. The sequenced DNA: TGTGCTCTTGGGGACAGACCCTACTACGGTCCGAAGGGCCTGGGGCTGACTTTCAAACTCATCTTT. This is translated as CALGDRPYYGPKGLGLTFKLIF.